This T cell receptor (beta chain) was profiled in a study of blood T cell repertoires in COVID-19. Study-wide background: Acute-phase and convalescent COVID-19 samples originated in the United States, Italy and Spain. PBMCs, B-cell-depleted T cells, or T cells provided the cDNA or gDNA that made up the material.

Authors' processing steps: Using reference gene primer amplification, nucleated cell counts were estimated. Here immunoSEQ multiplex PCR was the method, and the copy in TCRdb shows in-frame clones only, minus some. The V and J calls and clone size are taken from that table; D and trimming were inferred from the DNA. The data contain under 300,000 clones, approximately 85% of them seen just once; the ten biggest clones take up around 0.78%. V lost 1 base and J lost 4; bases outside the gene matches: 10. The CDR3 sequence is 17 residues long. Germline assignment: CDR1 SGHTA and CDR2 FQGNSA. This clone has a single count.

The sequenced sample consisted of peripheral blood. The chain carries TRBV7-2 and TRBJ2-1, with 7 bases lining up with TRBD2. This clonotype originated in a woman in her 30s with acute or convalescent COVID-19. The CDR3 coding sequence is TGTGCCAGCAGCTTAGGGTTTGTCTCAGCGGGGTACAATGAGCAGTTCTTC. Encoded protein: CASSLGFVSAGYNEQFF. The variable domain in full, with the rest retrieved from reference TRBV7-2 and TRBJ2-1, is GAGVSQSPSNKVTEKGKDVELRCDPISGHTALYWYRQSLGQGLEFLIYFQGNSAPDKSGLPSDRFSAERTGGSVSTLTIQRTQQEDSAVYLCASSLGFVSAGYNEQFFGPGTRLTVL.